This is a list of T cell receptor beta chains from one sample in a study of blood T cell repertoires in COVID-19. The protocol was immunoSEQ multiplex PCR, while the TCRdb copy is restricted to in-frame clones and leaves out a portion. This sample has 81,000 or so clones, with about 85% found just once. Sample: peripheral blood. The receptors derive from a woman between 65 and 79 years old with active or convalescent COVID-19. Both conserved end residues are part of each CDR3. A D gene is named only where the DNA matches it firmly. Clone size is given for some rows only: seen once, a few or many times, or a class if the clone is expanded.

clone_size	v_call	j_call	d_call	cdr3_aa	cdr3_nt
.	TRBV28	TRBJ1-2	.	CASTLATNYGYTF	TGTGCCAGCACCCTGGCCACGAACTATGGCTACACCTTC
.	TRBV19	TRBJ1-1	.	CASSIKAETEAFF	TGTGCCAGTAGTATAAAGGCGGAGACTGAAGCTTTCTTT
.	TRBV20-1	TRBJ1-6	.	CSASLGGGNSPLHF	TGCAGTGCTAGTCTAGGGGGGGGTAATTCACCCCTCCACTTT
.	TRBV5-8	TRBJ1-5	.	CASSLAALENQPQHF	TGTGCCAGCAGCTTGGCGGCTTTGGAGAATCAGCCCCAGCATTTT
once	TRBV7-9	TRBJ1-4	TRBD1	CASSSGQGPNEKLFF	TGTGCCAGCAGCTCCGGACAGGGGCCTAATGAAAAACTGTTTTTT
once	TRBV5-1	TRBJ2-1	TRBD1	CASSLAGGQGANEQFF	TGCGCCAGCAGCTTGGCCGGGGGACAGGGGGCCAATGAGCAGTTCTTC
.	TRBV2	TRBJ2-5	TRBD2	CASSVTSGGVQETQYF	TGTGCCAGCAGTGTGACTAGCGGGGGTGTCCAAGAGACCCAGTACTTC
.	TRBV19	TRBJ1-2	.	CASSTRPRYGYTF	TGTGCCAGTAGTACTCGTCCCCGCTATGGCTACACCTTC
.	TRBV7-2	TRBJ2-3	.	CASSLQGAGPTDTQYF	TGTGCCAGCAGCCTACAAGGCGCGGGACCCACAGATACGCAGTATTTT
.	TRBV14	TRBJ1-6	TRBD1	CASSVGLGQGNSPLHF	TGTGCCAGCAGCGTAGGCCTGGGACAGGGGAATTCACCCCTCCACTTT
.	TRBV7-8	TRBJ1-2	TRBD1	CASSGDREFGYTF	TGTGCCAGCAGCGGAGACAGGGAATTTGGCTACACCTTC
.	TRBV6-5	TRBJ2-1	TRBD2	CASSRSGGSYNEQFF	TGTGCCAGCAGTCGGAGCGGGGGGTCGTACAATGAGCAGTTCTTC
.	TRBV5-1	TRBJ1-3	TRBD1	CASSLTGYGNTIYF	TGCGCCAGCAGCCTGACAGGGTACGGAAACACCATATATTTT
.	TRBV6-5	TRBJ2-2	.	CASSYSQGSTGELFF	TGTGCCAGCAGTTACAGTCAGGGGTCGACCGGGGAGCTGTTTTTT
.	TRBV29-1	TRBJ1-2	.	CSVDRDYGYTF	TGCAGCGTTGACAGGGATTATGGCTACACCTTC
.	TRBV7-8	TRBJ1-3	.	CASSPETVGNTIYF	TGTGCCAGCAGCCCGGAGACCGTTGGAAACACCATATATTTT
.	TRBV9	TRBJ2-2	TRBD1	CASSPGTANTGELFF	TGTGCCAGCAGCCCGGGGACAGCGAACACCGGGGAGCTGTTTTTT
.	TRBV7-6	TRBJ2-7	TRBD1	CASSLVGTGGYEQYF	TGTGCCAGCAGCTTAGTGGGGACAGGGGGCTATGAGCAGTACTTC
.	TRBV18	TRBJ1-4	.	CASSPGRENEKLFF	TGTGCCAGCTCACCGGGAAGGGAGAATGAAAAACTGTTTTTT
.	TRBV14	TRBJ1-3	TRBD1	CASSPGQHSGNTIYF	TGTGCCAGCAGCCCGGGACAGCACTCTGGAAACACCATATATTTT
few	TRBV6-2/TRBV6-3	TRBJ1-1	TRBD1	CASSYSGGQGAYTEAFF	TGTGCCAGCAGTTACTCTGGTGGACAGGGGGCTTACACTGAAGCTTTCTTT